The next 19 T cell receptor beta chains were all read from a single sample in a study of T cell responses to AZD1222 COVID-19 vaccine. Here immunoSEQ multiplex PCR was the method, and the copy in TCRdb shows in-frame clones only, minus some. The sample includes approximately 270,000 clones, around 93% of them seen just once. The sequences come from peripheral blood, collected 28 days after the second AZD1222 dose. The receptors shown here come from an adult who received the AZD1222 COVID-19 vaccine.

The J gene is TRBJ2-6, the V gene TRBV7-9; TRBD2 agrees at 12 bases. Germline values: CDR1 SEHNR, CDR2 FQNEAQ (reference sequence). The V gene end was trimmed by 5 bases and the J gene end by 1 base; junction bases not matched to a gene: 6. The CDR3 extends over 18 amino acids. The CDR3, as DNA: TGTGCCAGCAGCCCACGACTAGCGGGAGTTTCTGGGGCCAACGTCCTGACTTTC. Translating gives CASSPRLAGVSGANVLTF.

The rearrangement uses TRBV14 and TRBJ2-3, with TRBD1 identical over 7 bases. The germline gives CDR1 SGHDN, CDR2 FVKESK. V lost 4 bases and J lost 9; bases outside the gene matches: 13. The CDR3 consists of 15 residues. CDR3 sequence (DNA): TGTGCCAGCAGCCTGGAATCCAGGGGGAGTCAGACGCAGTATTTT. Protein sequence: CASSLESRGSQTQYF.

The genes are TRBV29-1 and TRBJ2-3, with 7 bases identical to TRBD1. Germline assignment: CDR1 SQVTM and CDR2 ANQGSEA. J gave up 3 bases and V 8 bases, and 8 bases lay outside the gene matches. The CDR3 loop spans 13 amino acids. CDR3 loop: CSIRDRETDTQYF. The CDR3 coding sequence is TGCAGCATCCGGGACAGAGAAACAGATACGCAGTATTTT.

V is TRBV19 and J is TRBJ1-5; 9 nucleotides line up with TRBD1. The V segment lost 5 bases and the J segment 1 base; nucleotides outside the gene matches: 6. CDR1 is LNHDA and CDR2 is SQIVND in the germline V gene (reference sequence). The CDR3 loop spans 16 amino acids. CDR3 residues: CASSDRGIRSNQPQHF. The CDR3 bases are TGTGCCAGTAGTGACAGGGGGATTAGGAGCAATCAGCCCCAGCATTTT. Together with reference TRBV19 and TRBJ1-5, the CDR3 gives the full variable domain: DGGITQSPKYLFRKEGQNVTLSCEQNLNHDAMYWYRQDPGQGLRLIYYSQIVNDFQKGDIAEGYSVSREKKESFPLTVTSAQKNPTAFYLCASSDRGIRSNQPQHFGDGTRLSIL.

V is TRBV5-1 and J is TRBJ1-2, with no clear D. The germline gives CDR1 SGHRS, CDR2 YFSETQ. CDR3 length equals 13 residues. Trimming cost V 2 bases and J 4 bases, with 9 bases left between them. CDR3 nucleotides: TGCGCCAGCAGCTTCGTCAGCGGCTATGGCTACACCTTC. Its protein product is CASSFVSGYGYTF.

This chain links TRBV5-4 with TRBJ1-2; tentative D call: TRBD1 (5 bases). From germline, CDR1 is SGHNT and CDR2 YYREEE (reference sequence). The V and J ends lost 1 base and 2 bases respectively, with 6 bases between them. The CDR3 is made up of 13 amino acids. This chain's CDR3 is CASSLQGNYGYTF. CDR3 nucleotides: TGTGCCAGCAGCTTGCAGGGAAACTATGGCTACACCTTC.

The chain's CDR3 is CASSPPGTGGHEQYF. The CDR3 DNA reads TGTGCCAGCAGCCCCCCCGGGACAGGGGGCCACGAGCAGTACTTC. This chain connects TRBV11-1 to TRBJ2-7; 12 nucleotides line up with TRBD1. The CDR3 is made up of 15 amino acids. The V segment lost 5 bases and the J segment 5 bases; nucleotides outside the gene matches: 7. The germline V gene has CDR1 SGHAT and CDR2 FQDESV (reference sequence).

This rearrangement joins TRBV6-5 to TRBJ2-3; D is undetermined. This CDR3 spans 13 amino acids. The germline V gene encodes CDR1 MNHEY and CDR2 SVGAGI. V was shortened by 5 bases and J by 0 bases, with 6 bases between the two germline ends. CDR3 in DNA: TGTGCCAGCAGTAGAGGAAGCACAGATACGCAGTATTTT. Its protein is CASSRGSTDTQYF.

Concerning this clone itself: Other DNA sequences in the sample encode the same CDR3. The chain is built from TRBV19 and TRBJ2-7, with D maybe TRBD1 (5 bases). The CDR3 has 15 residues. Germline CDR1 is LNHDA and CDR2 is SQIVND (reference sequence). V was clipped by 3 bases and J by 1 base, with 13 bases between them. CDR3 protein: CASSIGDSSSYEQYF. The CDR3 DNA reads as TGTGCCAGTAGTATCGGAGACAGTAGTTCCTACGAGCAGTACTTC.

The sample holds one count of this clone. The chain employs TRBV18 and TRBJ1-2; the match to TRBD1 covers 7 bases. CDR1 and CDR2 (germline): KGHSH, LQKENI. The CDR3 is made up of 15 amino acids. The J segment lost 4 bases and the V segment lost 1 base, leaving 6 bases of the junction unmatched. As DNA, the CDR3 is TGTGCCAGCTCACCACAGGGGGCCTTGGGCTATGGCTACACCTTC. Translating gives CASSPQGALGYGYTF.

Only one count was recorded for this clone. CDR3 sequence (DNA): TGCAGTGCCCAATTAGGCTCACCCCTCCACTTT. Translation: CSAQLGSPLHF. The chain combines TRBV20-1 with TRBJ1-6; D unresolved. Germline-derived CDR1 and CDR2 are DFQATT and SNEGSKA (reference sequence). CDR3 length equals 11 residues. V lost 6 bases and J lost 10, with 10 bases in between.

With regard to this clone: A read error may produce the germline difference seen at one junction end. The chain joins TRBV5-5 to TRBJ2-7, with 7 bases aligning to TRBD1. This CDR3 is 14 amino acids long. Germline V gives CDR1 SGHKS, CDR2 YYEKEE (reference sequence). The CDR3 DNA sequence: TGTGCCAGCAGCTTGATAGGGGGACAGAACGAACAGTACTTC. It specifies CASSLIGGQNEQYF. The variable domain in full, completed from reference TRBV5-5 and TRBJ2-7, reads DAGVTQSPTHLIKTRGQQVTLRCSPISGHKSVSWYQQVLGQGPQFIFQYYEKEERGRGNFPDRFSARQFPNYSSELNVNALLLGDSALYLCASSLIGGQNEQYFGPGTRLTVT.

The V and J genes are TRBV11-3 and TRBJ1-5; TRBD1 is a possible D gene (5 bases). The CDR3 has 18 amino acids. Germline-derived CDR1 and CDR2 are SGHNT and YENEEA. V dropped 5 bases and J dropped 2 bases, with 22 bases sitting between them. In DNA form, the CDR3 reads TGTGCCAGCAGCCCCCCTGGGGGGAAAGGGGCAGGCAATCAGCCCCAGCATTTT. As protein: CASSPPGGKGAGNQPQHF.

CDR3 in amino acids: CASSLGGAIQPQHF. In nucleotides, the CDR3 is TGTGCCAGCAGCTTGGGGGGGGCGATTCAGCCCCAGCATTTT. J is TRBJ1-5 and V is TRBV5-6, with D tentatively TRBD1 (6 bases). The CDR3 length is 14 residues. Trimming left V 0 bases short and J 6 bases short, with 10 bases between. Per germline, CDR1 SGHDT and CDR2 YYEEEE.

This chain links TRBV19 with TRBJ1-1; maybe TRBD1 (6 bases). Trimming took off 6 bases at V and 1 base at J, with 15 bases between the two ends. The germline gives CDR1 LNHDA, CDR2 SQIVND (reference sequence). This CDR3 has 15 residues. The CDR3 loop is CASRVITGANTEAFF. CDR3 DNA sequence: TGTGCCAGTAGGGTTATTACGGGGGCGAACACTGAAGCTTTCTTT.

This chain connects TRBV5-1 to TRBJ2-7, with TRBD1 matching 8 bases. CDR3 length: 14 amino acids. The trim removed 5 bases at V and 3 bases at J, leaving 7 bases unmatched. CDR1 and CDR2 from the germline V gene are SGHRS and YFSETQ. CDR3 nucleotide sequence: TGCGCCAGCAGGCCGGACAGGGCTATCTACGAGCAGTACTTC. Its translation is CASRPDRAIYEQYF.

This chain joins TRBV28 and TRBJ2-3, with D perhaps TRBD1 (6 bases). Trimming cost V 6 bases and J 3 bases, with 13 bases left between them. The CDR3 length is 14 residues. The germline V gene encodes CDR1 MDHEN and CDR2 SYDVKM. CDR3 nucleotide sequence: TGTGCCAGCAGAAGAGACAGGAAGACAGATACGCAGTATTTT. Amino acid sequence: CASRRDRKTDTQYF.

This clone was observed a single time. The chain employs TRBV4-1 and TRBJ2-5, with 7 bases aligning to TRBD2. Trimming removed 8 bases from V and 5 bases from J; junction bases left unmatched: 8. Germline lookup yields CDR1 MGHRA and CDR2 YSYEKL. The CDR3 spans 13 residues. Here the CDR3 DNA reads TGCGCCAGCGGGAGGGGTACACGGGAGACCCAGTACTTC. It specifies CASGRGTRETQYF.

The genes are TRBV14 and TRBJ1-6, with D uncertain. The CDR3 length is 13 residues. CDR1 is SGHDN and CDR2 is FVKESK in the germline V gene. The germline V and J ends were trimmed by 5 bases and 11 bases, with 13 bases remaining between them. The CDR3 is CASSDTTGTPLHF. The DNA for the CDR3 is TGTGCCAGCAGCGATACGACGGGAACACCCCTCCACTTT.